This TCR beta chain was recovered during a study of cytomegalovirus exposure and HLA in healthy donors. Of note for this clone: Its antigen is undetermined.

Study results and limitations: In vitro checks showed that a few CMV-associated chains really do target CMV antigens. Productive status was seen about 87% or about 30% of the time for most TCR beta V segments in an earlier analysis. In a later analysis, V- and J-gene trimming of beta chains associated with a DCLRE1C missense variant, replicated independently. Rates of TCR association differed by HLA locus in a later analysis, with DRB1 highest and HLA-C lowest.

PCR involved 60 Vbeta and 13 Jbeta primers. Sequenced by immunoSEQ multiplex PCR; TCRdb stores in-frame clones only, minus some. The sample lists 100,000 to 150,000 clones, about two thirds occurring once. Germline loops: CDR1 SGHDN, CDR2 FVKESK. This CDR3 region has 14 residues. The V gene end was trimmed by 0 bases and the J gene end by 11 bases; junction bases not matched to a gene: 8. The sequenced sample consisted of PBMCs. The J gene is TRBJ1-1, the V gene TRBV14; 8 bases fit TRBD1. The clonotype was recovered from a woman between 40 and 55 years old in good health and CMV-seronegative. This chain's CDR3 is CASSQDGWTGRAFF. CDR3 DNA sequence: TGTGCCAGCAGCCAAGATGGGTGGACAGGGAGGGCTTTCTTT.